This TCR beta chain came from a study of blood T cell repertoires in COVID-19. Clones were read by immunoSEQ multiplex PCR, and TCRdb kept only the in-frame ones, dropping some. The sample shows roughly 130,000 clones, less than 90% of them seen only once. The CDR3 consists of 14 residues. V lost 3 bases to trimming and J lost 4 bases, with 14 bases between them. CDR1 is SGHRS, CDR2 YFSETQ, per germline. This sequence joins TRBV5-1 and TRBJ2-7, with D perhaps TRBD1 (5 bases). The specimen was peripheral blood. This receptor was identified in a man aged 70 or older with acute or convalescent COVID-19. The chain's CDR3 is CASSSGLSAYEQYF. Written as DNA, the CDR3 is TGCGCCAGCAGCTCAGGGTTATCGGCGTACGAGCAGTACTTC.